This passage covers 18 T cell receptor beta chains from one sample sequenced in a study of beta chain features in type 1 diabetes. Since all of the isolated RNA was reverse transcribed, expressed TCRB transcripts were what got sequenced. Sequenced by immunoSEQ multiplex PCR; TCRdb stores in-frame clones only, minus some. This table has 810,000 or so clones, roughly 15% appearing once. Sample: naive CD4+ T cells from blood. These receptors were taken from a young woman in good health.

The CDR3 coding sequence is TGTGCCAGCGGGGACGCGGGGGCTGGGGCCAACGTCCTGACTTTC. Its protein product is CASGDAGAGANVLTF. The rearrangement uses TRBV5-6 and TRBJ2-6; 7 bases are shared with TRBD2. Germline CDR1 and CDR2: SGHDT and YYEEEE. The V and J ends lost 7 bases and 2 bases, in that order; junction bases with no gene match: 6. This CDR3 is 15 amino acids long.

V and J are TRBV7-2 and TRBJ1-2, with a weak D call TRBD1 (6 bases). With 5 bases removed from V and 10 bases from J, the gap between germline ends came to 11 bases. Per germline, CDR1 SGHTA and CDR2 FQGNSA. CDR3 length: 11 residues. The CDR3: CASSPRDNYTF. As DNA, the CDR3 is TGTGCCAGCAGCCCTAGGGACAACTACACCTTC.

The chain is built from TRBV2 and TRBJ1-1; no definite D call. V lost 3 bases to trimming and J lost 7 bases, with 6 bases between them. From germline, CDR1 is SNHLY and CDR2 FYNNEI. The CDR3 has 11 amino acids. CDR3 residues: CASSDNGEAFF. The CDR3 DNA reads as TGTGCCAGCAGTGACAATGGTGAAGCTTTCTTT.

This clone was seen more than once but under ten times. The rearrangement joins TRBV28 to TRBJ2-7, with 7 bases aligning to TRBD1. The CDR3 spans 14 residues. Germline V lookup: CDR1 MDHEN, CDR2 SYDVKM. V trimming: 6 bases; J trimming: 3 bases; junction bases outside the gene matches: 8. CDR3 sequence reads: CASSSGQAGYEQYF. The DNA of the CDR3 is TGTGCCAGCAGCTCCGGACAGGCGGGCTACGAGCAGTACTTC.

This sequence joins TRBV28 and TRBJ2-7; D ambiguous. The CDR3 runs 16 residues. The V end was cut by 4 bases, the J end by 2 bases, with 18 bases between. Germline values: CDR1 MDHEN, CDR2 SYDVKM. CDR3 region: CASSSSSAQAPYEQYF. The CDR3 nucleotides are TGTGCCAGCAGTTCCTCCTCCGCCCAGGCACCCTACGAGCAGTACTTC.

The chain links TRBV5-6 to TRBJ2-2, with TRBD2 as a possible D gene (6 bases). With 3 bases removed from V and 1 base from J, the gap between germline ends came to 16 bases. This CDR3 comprises 17 residues. Germline assignment: CDR1 SGHDT and CDR2 YYEEEE. Written as DNA, the CDR3 is TGTGCCAGCAGCTCGCGGGGTTGGGGAAGGAACACCGGGGAGCTGTTTTTT. The encoded protein is CASSSRGWGRNTGELFF. The full variable domain, rest sourced from reference TRBV5-6 and TRBJ2-2, is DAGVTQSPTHLIKTRGQQVTLRCSPKSGHDTVSWYQQALGQGPQFIFQYYEEEERQRGNFPDRFSGHQFPNYSSELNVNALLLGDSALYLCASSSRGWGRNTGELFFGEGSRLTVL.

V usage is TRBV5-1 and J usage is TRBJ2-5; D is perhaps TRBD1 (6 bases). The CDR3 totals 14 residues. Germline CDR1 SGHRS, CDR2 YFSETQ. V was trimmed by 4 bases and J by 5 bases, leaving 15 bases between them. The CDR3: CASSVTGLGETQYF. The DNA for the CDR3 is TGCGCCAGCAGCGTAACAGGGTTGGGTGAGACCCAGTACTTC. Full variable domain (missing parts from reference TRBV5-1 and TRBJ2-5): KAGVTQTPRYLIKTRGQQVTLSCSPISGHRSVSWYQQTPGQGLQFLFEYFSETQRNKGNFPGRFSGRQFSNSRSEMNVSTLELGDSALYLCASSVTGLGETQYFGPGTRLLVL.

This clone has a handful of counts. The chain is built from TRBV5-1 and TRBJ1-2, with 8 bases aligning to TRBD1. The V gene's germline CDR1 is SGHRS and CDR2 YFSETQ. The J segment lost 6 bases and the V segment lost 2 bases, leaving 3 bases of the junction unmatched. This CDR3 comprises 13 residues. CDR3 bases: TGCGCCAGCAGCTTTGACAGGGGTGATGGCTACACCTTC. It encodes CASSFDRGDGYTF.

This clone showed up just a few times. The V and J genes are TRBV15 and TRBJ2-1; 7 nucleotides line up with TRBD2. With V trimmed by 6 bases and J by 5 bases, 7 bases remained unmatched. CDR1 is LNHNV and CDR2 is YYDKDF in the germline V gene (reference sequence). CDR3 length: 14 residues. CDR3: CATRVRERDNEQFF. The CDR3 DNA reads TGTGCCACCAGGGTGCGGGAGAGAGACAATGAGCAGTTCTTC.

V usage is TRBV5-4 and J usage is TRBJ2-3; TRBD2 agrees at 9 bases. In germline, CDR1 is SGHNT, CDR2 YYREEE (reference sequence). This CDR3 has 16 amino acids. V was clipped by 4 bases and J by 2 bases; unmatched bases: 8. CDR3 coding DNA: TGTGCCAGCAGCACCGGGACTAGCCGTCACACAGATACGCAGTATTTT. This translates into CASSTGTSRHTDTQYF. Supplemented by reference TRBV5-4 and TRBJ2-3, the full variable domain reads ETGVTQSPTHLIKTRGQQVTLRCSSQSGHNTVSWYQQALGQGPQFIFQYYREEENGRGNFPPRFSGLQFPNYSSELNVNALELDDSALYLCASSTGTSRHTDTQYFGPGTRLTVL.

The genes are TRBV7-8 and TRBJ1-5, with D perhaps matching TRBD1 (6 bases). The CDR3 extends over 16 amino acids. V shed 5 bases and J shed 0 bases, with 14 bases lying between them. The V gene's germline CDR1 is SGHVS and CDR2 FQNEAQ. The CDR3 loop is CASSTGLGYSNQPQHF. The DNA for the CDR3 is TGTGCCAGCAGCACAGGGTTGGGATATAGCAATCAGCCCCAGCATTTT.

The chain uses TRBV5-1 and TRBJ2-7; the match to TRBD1 covers 8 bases. This CDR3 has 15 amino acids. Germline V gives CDR1 SGHRS, CDR2 YFSETQ. Trimming at V came to 0 bases and at J to 3 bases, leaving 5 bases not matched to a gene. The CDR3 region is CASSLGRTGIYEQYF. CDR3 bases: TGCGCCAGCAGCTTGGGAAGGACAGGGATCTACGAGCAGTACTTC.

This clone was detected a few times. V and J are TRBV29-1 and TRBJ2-5; D may be TRBD1 or TRBD2 (6 bases each). Germline CDR1 and CDR2: SQVTM and ANQGSEA. The CDR3 consists of 12 residues. Trimming removed 7 bases at V and 5 bases at J, with 14 bases between. The CDR3 loop reads CSAIQGGETQYF. The CDR3 DNA reads as TGCAGCGCAATCCAAGGGGGGGAGACCCAGTACTTC.

This clone has more than one count but fewer than ten. The junction differs from germline at one of its ends, possibly a read error. The rearrangement links TRBV7-7 to TRBJ2-7; tentatively, D is TRBD2 (5 bases). The CDR3 is made up of 10 amino acids. Germline CDR1 and CDR2: SSHAT and FNYEAQ (reference sequence). Here the CDR3 DNA reads TGTGCTAGCAGCAGAGGGGAGCAGTACTTC. Amino acids: CASSRGEQYF.

The V and J genes are TRBV28 and TRBJ2-7; possibly TRBD1 for D (5 bases). V lost 4 bases and J 11 bases, leaving 18 bases between the germline ends. The CDR3 loop spans 13 amino acids. Germline V gene lookup returns CDR1 MDHEN and CDR2 SYDVKM. The CDR3 loop reads CASSSHGQHGEYF. The CDR3 DNA is TGTGCCAGCAGTTCCCACGGACAACATGGGGAGTACTTC.

The rearrangement joins TRBV7-8 to TRBJ1-5; D is undetermined. V was trimmed by 5 bases and J by 5 bases, leaving 19 bases between them. Per the germline V gene, CDR1 is SGHVS and CDR2 is FQNEAQ. CDR3 length equals 16 residues. The CDR3: CASSPGVVWSDQPQHF. DNA for the CDR3: TGTGCCAGCAGCCCCGGGGTTGTTTGGAGTGATCAGCCCCAGCATTTT.

V and J are TRBV20-1 and TRBJ2-7; 7 bases align to TRBD2. CDR1 DFQATT and CDR2 SNEGSKA come from the germline V gene (reference sequence). The length of the CDR3 is 11 residues. The V segment lost 6 bases and the J segment 7 bases; nucleotides outside the gene matches: 6. CDR3 nucleotides: TGCAGTGCCGGACTAGATGGGGAGCAGTACTTC. Translated, it gives CSAGLDGEQYF.

This clone was picked up a small number of times. The J gene is TRBJ2-1, the V gene TRBV5-1; 12 bases are a match to TRBD2. The CDR3 contains 15 residues. Germline CDR1 SGHRS, CDR2 YFSETQ. J was trimmed by 8 bases and V by 2 bases; bases with no gene match: 5. CDR3 DNA sequence: TGCGCCAGCAGCTTCCGACTAGCGGGAGTTGATGAGCAGTTCTTC. Translating gives CASSFRLAGVDEQFF.